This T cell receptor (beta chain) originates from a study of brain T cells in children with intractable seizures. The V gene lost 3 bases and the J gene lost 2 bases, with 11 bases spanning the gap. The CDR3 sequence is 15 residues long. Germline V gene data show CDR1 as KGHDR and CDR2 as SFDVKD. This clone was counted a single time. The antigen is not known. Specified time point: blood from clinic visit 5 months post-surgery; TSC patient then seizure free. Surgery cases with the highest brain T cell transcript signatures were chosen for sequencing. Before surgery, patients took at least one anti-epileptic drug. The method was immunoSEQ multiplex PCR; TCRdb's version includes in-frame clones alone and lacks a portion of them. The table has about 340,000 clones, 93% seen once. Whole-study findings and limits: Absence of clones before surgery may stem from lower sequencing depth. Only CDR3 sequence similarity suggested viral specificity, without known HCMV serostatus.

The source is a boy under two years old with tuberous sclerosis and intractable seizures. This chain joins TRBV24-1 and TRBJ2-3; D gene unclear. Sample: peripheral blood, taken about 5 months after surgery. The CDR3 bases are TGTGCCACCAGTGATAATACACGTGCCACAGATACGCAGTATTTT. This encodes CATSDNTRATDTQYF.